The 9 T cell receptor beta chains below come from one sample, sequenced in a study of CD8 T cells in ankylosing spondylitis (dated by TCRdb to 2015 to 2018). Their antigen targets remain unknown. Beyond this particular receptor, the publication reports: Blood from ankylosing spondylitis patients appeared to be characterized by a TCR beta motif made up of seven or eight highly homologous amino acid variants.

Receptors were amplified or captured by 5' RACE. The reads were generated on an Illumina HiSeq 2500. TCRdb handled the public reads itself, with Q25 trimming in fastp and clone calling in MiXCR, and kept productive beta chains. CDR3 protein duplicates are merged, each entry listing the most common genes and DNA. The sample data list under 850,000 distinct CDR3 sequences, and roughly 19% of these were observed just once. Jointly, the top ten make up about a fifth of the sample. Sample: blood, either unsorted or a sorted T cell fraction (not recorded which). These TCRs come from a male donor with ankylosing spondylitis.

CDR3: CASSYPEGTGGYEQYF. The CDR3 DNA follows: TGTGCCAGCAGCTACCCGGAGGGGACAGGGGGCTACGAGCAGTACTTC. The J gene is TRBJ2-7, the V gene TRBV11-2, with TRBD1 identical over 11 bases. The CDR3 loop spans 16 amino acids. Losses at the gene ends were 4 bases for V and 3 bases for J; bases not matched to a gene: 8. CDR1 is SGHAT and CDR2 is FQNNGV in the germline V gene.

This chain links TRBV6-4 with TRBJ2-5, with 11 bases aligning to TRBD2. The CDR3 consists of 17 residues. CDR1 and CDR2 from the germline V gene are MRHNA and SNTAGT. Unmatched junction bases numbered 10, after V lost 4 bases and J lost 3 bases. CDR3 sequence reads: CASSALRLAGNEETQYF. The CDR3 nucleotides read TGTGCCAGCAGTGCGTTAAGACTAGCGGGGAACGAAGAGACCCAGTACTTC.

This clonotype was detected only a few times. This chain links TRBV4-2 with TRBJ2-3, with 11 positions matching TRBD2. Trimming cost V 0 bases and J 2 bases; bases outside gene matches: 7. The CDR3 runs 18 residues. Germline V gene data show CDR1 as LGHNA and CDR2 as YNFKEQ. CDR3 amino acids: CASSQDILAGGPTDTQYF. CDR3 nucleotide sequence: TGTGCCAGCAGCCAAGATATTCTAGCGGGGGGTCCCACAGATACGCAGTATTTT.

The chain couples TRBV20-1 to TRBJ1-5; tentative D call: TRBD1 (6 bases). V dropped 6 bases and J dropped 5 bases, with 26 bases sitting between them. Looked up from germline, CDR1 is DFQATT and CDR2 is SNEGSKA (reference sequence). The CDR3 contains 17 residues. The CDR3 spells CSARSSPQGKSHQPQHF. CDR3 DNA: TGCAGTGCAAGATCCTCCCCACAGGGAAAAAGTCATCAGCCCCAGCATTTT.

CDR3 residues: CSARPHKSSYNEQFF. In nucleotides, the CDR3 is TGCAGTGCTAGACCACACAAGAGCTCCTACAATGAGCAGTTCTTC. The gene calls are TRBV20-1 and TRBJ2-1; D not certain. Germline CDR1 and CDR2: DFQATT and SNEGSKA (reference sequence). The CDR3 spans 15 residues. V was clipped by 2 bases and J by 0 bases, with 11 bases between them.

The chain uses TRBV6-1 and TRBJ2-3, with 13 bases matching TRBD2. Germline V gene data show CDR1 as MNHNS and CDR2 as SASEGT. V shed 5 bases and J 6 bases; nucleotides not matched to a gene: 8. The CDR3 is 16 amino acids. The CDR3 sequence is CASSTLAGGPEDTQYF. CDR3 DNA sequence: TGTGCCAGCAGTACACTAGCGGGGGGGCCGGAGGATACGCAGTATTTT.

This clonotype was found many times. The genes are TRBV2 and TRBJ2-1; weak D call: TRBD2 (5 bases). The germline V gene encodes CDR1 SNHLY and CDR2 FYNNEI. Trimming stripped 4 bases from V and 2 bases from J, with 12 bases between. The CDR3 runs to 15 residues. The CDR3 DNA is TGTGCCAGCAGTGTTTTGAGGACTCCCTACAATGAGCAGTTCTTC. It encodes CASSVLRTPYNEQFF.

The rearrangement joins TRBV20-1 to TRBJ1-2; no firm D call. The CDR3 has 12 residues. The germline V gene encodes CDR1 DFQATT and CDR2 SNEGSKA (reference sequence). The germline V and J ends were trimmed by 2 bases and 1 base, with 5 bases remaining between them. CDR3 region: CSARKDNYGYTF. In DNA, the CDR3 is TGCAGTGCTAGAAAGGATAACTATGGCTACACCTTC.

This clonotype has only a few counts. J is TRBJ2-7 and V is TRBV20-1; TRBD1 aligns across 8 bases. The CDR3 contains 12 residues. Trimming at V came to 3 bases and at J to 6 bases, leaving 4 bases not matched to a gene. The V gene's germline CDR1 is DFQATT and CDR2 SNEGSKA (reference sequence). In nucleotides, the CDR3 is TGCAGTGCTAGGGAGGACAGGGCCGAGCAGTACTTC. Translating it yields CSAREDRAEQYF.